These T cell receptor beta chains were read from a single sample in a study of technical replicates of blood from a few donors. Method: immunoSEQ multiplex PCR; TCRdb's copy keeps in-frame clones and lacks some. The sample contains 60,000 to 90,000 clones, 92% of which appear only once. What was sequenced was T cells isolated from PBMCs. These receptors were taken from a human donor in good health. The CDR3 runs from the conserved cysteine through the conserved F or W. The D gene is left open where the match is weak. Expanded clones are given a class, and other clones once, few, many or no size at all.

D,J,size,V,DNA,CDR3
.,TRBJ1-1,.,TRBV28,TGTGCCAGCAGTTTGGGGGGGCGTATGAACACTGAAGCTTTCTTT,CASSLGGRMNTEAFF
TRBD1,TRBJ1-1,few,TRBV5-1,TGCGCCAGCAGCCGCTTAGGGGGCGGAAGGACTGAAGCTTTCTTT,CASSRLGGGRTEAFF
TRBD2,TRBJ2-7,.,TRBV6-5,TGTGCCAGCAGCGGACTAGCGGGAGGGTACGAGCAGTACTTC,CASSGLAGGYEQYF
TRBD2,TRBJ2-7,.,TRBV4-1,TGCGCCAGCAGCCCGCATGGCGGGACTAGCGTATCCTACGAGCAGTACTTC,CASSPHGGTSVSYEQYF
TRBD2,TRBJ2-3,.,TRBV7-2,TGTGCCAGCAGCTTAAATAGCGGGAGGGCCGGGGGTATAGATACGCAGTATTTT,CASSLNSGRAGGIDTQYF
.,TRBJ1-5,.,TRBV6-5,TGTGCCAGCAGTTCTAACAGGCCCGGGGGTCAGCCCCAGCATTTT,CASSSNRPGGQPQHF
TRBD1,TRBJ1-1,.,TRBV9,TGTGCCAGCAGCCGAGGACAGGGTCGGAACACTGAAGCTTTCTTT,CASSRGQGRNTEAFF
.,TRBJ2-3,.,TRBV19,TGTGCCAGTAGTTCGTCCGCAGGGGATACGCAGTATTTT,CASSSSAGDTQYF
.,TRBJ2-7,.,TRBV27,TGTGCCAGCAGTTTCGGCGACTACTACGAGCAGTACTTC,CASSFGDYYEQYF
.,TRBJ1-1,.,TRBV9,TGTGCCAGCAGCGTAGCATCGGGGGGCACTGAAGCTTTCTTT,CASSVASGGTEAFF
.,TRBJ1-2,few,TRBV5-1,TGCGCCAGCAGCTTGGAACCGGGACACTTCTATGGCTACACCTTC,CASSLEPGHFYGYTF
.,TRBJ2-2,.,TRBV6-5,TGTGCCAGCAGAGGCGGGTTGCCCGGGGAGCTGTTTTTT,CASRGGLPGELFF
.,TRBJ1-5,.,TRBV4-1,TGCGCCAGCAGCCAAGATATAGGAGGTAGCAATCAGCCCCAGCATTTT,CASSQDIGGSNQPQHF
.,TRBJ1-4,.,TRBV5-6,TGTGCCAGCAGCTTGGGCCCGGTTTTCAATGAAAAACTGTTTTTT,CASSLGPVFNEKLFF
.,TRBJ1-5,.,TRBV27,TGTGCAGCGGGGCAGGGTGGCCAGCCCCAGCATTTT,CAAGQGGQPQHF
TRBD2,TRBJ2-1,.,TRBV25-1,TGTGCCAGCAGTGACCGGGGACTAGCGGGCTACAATGAGCAGTTCTTC,CASSDRGLAGYNEQFF
.,TRBJ1-4,.,TRBV6-5,TGTGCCAGCAGTTACCGAGATCCGGGGGGCGAAAAACTGTTTTTT,CASSYRDPGGEKLFF
.,TRBJ2-1,.,TRBV5-1,TGCGCCAGCAGCTTGGTAGGACTGAGCTCCTACAATGAGCAGTTCTTC,CASSLVGLSSYNEQFF
.,TRBJ1-1,.,TRBV28,TGTGCCAGCAGTTTGACTGACTACAAAGCTTTCTTT,CASSLTDYKAFF
TRBD2,TRBJ2-6,.,TRBV10-1,TGCGCCAGCAGTGAGTCGACTCCCGGGACTAGCGGGAGAGTAACCGGGGCCAACGTCCTGACTTTC,CASSESTPGTSGRVTGANVLTF
.,TRBJ2-7,.,TRBV2,TGTGCCAGCAGTGAAAAAGCTCCCGACTACGAGCAGTACTTC,CASSEKAPDYEQYF
TRBD1,TRBJ1-4,.,TRBV6-5,TGTGCCAGCAGTTTCGACAGGGGGCGAGAAAAACTGTTTTTT,CASSFDRGREKLFF
TRBD1,TRBJ2-1,.,TRBV30,TGTGCCTGGAGTGTAACGTGGGCGGGACAGGGGAATGAGCAGTTCTTC,CAWSVTWAGQGNEQFF
.,TRBJ2-7,.,TRBV13,TGTGCCAGCAGCTTAGAGGGGCGCTTCTCCTACGAGCAGTACTTC,CASSLEGRFSYEQYF
TRBD1,TRBJ2-7,.,TRBV10-3,TGTGCCGCCGGATTCGGACAGGACGGCTACGAGCAGTACTTC,CAAGFGQDGYEQYF
.,TRBJ1-2,.,TRBV5-5,TGTGCCAGCAGCTTACAGGGTACCTATGGCTACACCTTC,CASSLQGTYGYTF
.,TRBJ1-5,.,TRBV5-6,TGTGCCAGCAGCCCGTACAGTGGCAATCAGCCCCAGCATTTT,CASSPYSGNQPQHF